The clone carrying this T cell receptor beta chain appeared many times. The data are from a study of T cell repertoires in cytomegalovirus infection. V gave up 6 bases and J gave up 0 bases; unmatched junction bases: 8. The CDR3 is made up of 16 amino acids. The germline V gene encodes CDR1 SEHNR and CDR2 FQNEAQ (reference sequence). TCRdb called the reads again in MiXCR, with one record for every CDR3 protein. Of some 700,000 distinct CDR3 sequences listed, approximately 34% are singletons. The receptor was derived from a human donor in good health (CMV status not recorded). Some clones in this sample may be carry-over from other donors' samples. The rearrangement uses TRBV7-9 and TRBJ2-1, with 7 bases fitting TRBD2. Sample: PBMCs. The CDR3 sequence is CASRSTSESSYNEQFF. Here the CDR3 DNA reads TGTGCCAGCAGGTCTACTAGCGAGAGCTCCTACAATGAGCAGTTCTTC.